The sequence of this T cell receptor beta chain was determined in a study of T-cell memory formation after mild COVID-19. TCRdb re-analysed the 5' RACE reads in MiXCR, keeping a single row per CDR3 protein. This sample has roughly 110,000 distinct CDR3 sequences; approximately 17% occur once, and the top ten carry less than 35%. This CDR3 has 13 amino acids. Trimming left V 5 bases short and J 1 base short, with 8 bases between. Germline CDR1 is LGHNA and CDR2 is YSLEER. The origin of this receptor is an adult woman who had mild COVID-19 (a few samples of this study predate the infection). Cell type and time point are not known. Sequencing was performed on PBMCs or a T cell subset sorted from them (not recorded which). V usage is TRBV4-3 and J usage is TRBJ1-1; no reliable D call. The CDR3 nucleotides are TGCGCCAGCAGCGACTACAGGAACACTGAAGCTTTCTTT. It is translated as CASSDYRNTEAFF.